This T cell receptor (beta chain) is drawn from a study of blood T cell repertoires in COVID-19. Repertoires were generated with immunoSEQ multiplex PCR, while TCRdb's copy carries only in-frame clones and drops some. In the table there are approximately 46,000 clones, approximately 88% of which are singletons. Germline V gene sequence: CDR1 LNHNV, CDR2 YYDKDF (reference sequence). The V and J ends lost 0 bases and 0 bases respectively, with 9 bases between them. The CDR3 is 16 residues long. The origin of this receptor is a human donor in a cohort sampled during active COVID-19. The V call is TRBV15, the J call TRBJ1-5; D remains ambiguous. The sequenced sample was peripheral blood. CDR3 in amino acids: CATSRDRDISNQPQHF. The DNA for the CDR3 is TGTGCCACCAGCAGAGATCGAGACATTAGCAATCAGCCCCAGCATTTT.